Described below is a single T cell receptor beta chain sequence and its context. Its specificity is unknown. This CDR3 comprises 15 residues. Germline CDR1 reads SGDLS; CDR2 reads YYNGEE. Losses at the gene ends were 2 bases for V and 4 bases for J; bases not matched to a gene: 6. Only in-frame clones appear in the TCRdb table, and some are missing; sequencing was by immunoSEQ multiplex PCR. This sample has roughly 20,000 clones; approximately 98% occur once, and the top ten carry 0.15% to 0.2%. This entry is derived from a study of T cells after posttransplantation cyclophosphamide. Regarding the study as a whole: Blood and skin or GI T cell repertoires showed limited TRB overlap. Donor CD8+ memory clones often dominated recipient blood repertoires at later times.

Cells defined as naive were viable CD3+CD4+ or CD3+CD8+ and CCR7+CD45RA+CD45RO-CD95-CD27+CD28+. Peripheral blood was collected from the related graft donor on the marrow donation day. The V call is TRBV9, the J call TRBJ2-3; 8 nucleotides match TRBD2. This TCR was sampled from a man in his forties in good health, CMV-negative, and a related stem cell transplant donor. The sample consisted of naive CD4+ T cells sorted from PBMCs. Here the CDR3 reads CASSVSGSPPDTQYF. CDR3 bases: TGTGCCAGCAGCGTGAGCGGGAGCCCCCCAGATACGCAGTATTTT.